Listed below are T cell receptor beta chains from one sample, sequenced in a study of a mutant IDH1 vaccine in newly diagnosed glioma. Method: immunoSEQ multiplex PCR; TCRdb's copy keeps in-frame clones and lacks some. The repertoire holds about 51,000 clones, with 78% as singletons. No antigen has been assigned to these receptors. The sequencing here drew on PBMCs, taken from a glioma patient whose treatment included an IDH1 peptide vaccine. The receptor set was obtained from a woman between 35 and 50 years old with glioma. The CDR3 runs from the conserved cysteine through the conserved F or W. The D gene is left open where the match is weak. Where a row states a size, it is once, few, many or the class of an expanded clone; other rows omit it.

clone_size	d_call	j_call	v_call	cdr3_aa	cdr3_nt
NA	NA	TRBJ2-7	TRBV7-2	CASSLVPPYEQYF	TGTGCCAGCAGCTTAGTCCCCCCCTACGAGCAGTACTTC
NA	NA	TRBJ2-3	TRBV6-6	CASRGLYTDTQYF	TGTGCCAGCAGGGGACTCTACACAGATACGCAGTATTTT
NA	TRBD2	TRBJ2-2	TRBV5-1	CASRWGLAGTGELFF	TGCGCCAGCAGATGGGGACTAGCGGGGACCGGGGAGCTGTTTTTT
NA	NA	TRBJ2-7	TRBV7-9	CASWSSGSYEQYF	TGTGCCAGCTGGAGCTCGGGCTCCTACGAGCAGTACTTC
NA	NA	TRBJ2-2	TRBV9	CASSVTSSAGELFF	TGTGCCAGCAGCGTAACATCTTCTGCCGGGGAGCTGTTTTTT
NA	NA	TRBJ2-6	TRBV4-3	CASSQEAGANVLTF	TGCGCCAGCAGCCAGGAAGCGGGGGCCAACGTCCTGACTTTC
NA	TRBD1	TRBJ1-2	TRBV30	CAWGRDRGHGYTF	TGTGCCTGGGGCCGGGACAGGGGACATGGCTACACCTTC
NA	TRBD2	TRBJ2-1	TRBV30	CAWSGGGGSYNEQFF	TGTGCCTGGAGTGGCGGGGGGGGGTCCTACAATGAGCAGTTCTTC
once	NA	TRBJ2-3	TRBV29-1	CSVDEGTDTQYF	TGCAGCGTTGACGAGGGCACAGATACGCAGTATTTT
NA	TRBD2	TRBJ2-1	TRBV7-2	CASTRNGGGFNEQFF	TGTGCCAGCACAAGGAACGGGGGGGGCTTCAATGAGCAGTTCTTC
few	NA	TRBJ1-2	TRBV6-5	CASSRNRDPNYGYTF	TGTGCCAGCAGCCGGAACAGGGATCCTAACTATGGCTACACCTTC
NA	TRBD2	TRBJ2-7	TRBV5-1	CASSFREGSSYEQYF	TGCGCCAGCAGCTTTCGGGAGGGGAGCTCCTACGAGCAGTACTTC
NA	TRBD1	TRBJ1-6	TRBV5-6	CASSSGTAGSYNSPLHF	TGTGCCAGCAGCTCTGGGACAGCTGGCTCCTATAATTCACCCCTCCACTTT
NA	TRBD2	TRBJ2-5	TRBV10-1	CASSDLGLAGGPRETQYF	TGCGCCAGCAGTGACCTCGGACTAGCGGGGGGGCCGCGGGAGACCCAGTACTTC
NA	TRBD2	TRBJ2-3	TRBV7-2	CASSVTSGGAPDTQYF	TGTGCCAGCAGCGTAACAAGCGGGGGGGCCCCAGATACGCAGTATTTT
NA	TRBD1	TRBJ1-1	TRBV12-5	CAAGEDRGTEAFF	TGTGCTGCCGGAGAGGACAGGGGGACTGAAGCTTTCTTT
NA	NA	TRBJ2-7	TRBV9	CASSPPGLDYEQYF	TGTGCCAGCAGCCCCCCGGGACTCGACTACGAGCAGTACTTC
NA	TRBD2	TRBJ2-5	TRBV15	CATSRGQIAGVQETQYF	TGTGCCACCAGCAGAGGCCAAATAGCGGGCGTGCAAGAGACCCAGTACTTC
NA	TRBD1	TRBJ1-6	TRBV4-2	CASRRQGGDSPLHF	TGTGCCAGCAGACGACAGGGGGGAGATTCACCCCTCCACTTT
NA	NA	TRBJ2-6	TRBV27	CASGGKRVGANVLTF	TGTGCCAGTGGGGGGAAAAGGGTTGGGGCCAACGTCCTGACTTTC
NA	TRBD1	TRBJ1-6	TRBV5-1	CASSLTGVNSPLHF	TGCGCCAGCAGCTTGACAGGGGTCAATTCACCCCTCCACTTT
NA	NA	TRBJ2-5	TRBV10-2	CASSESRLEETQYF	TGCGCCAGCAGTGAGTCTAGGCTAGAAGAGACCCAGTACTTC
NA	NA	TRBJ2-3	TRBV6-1	CASSLLADTQYF	TGTGCCAGCTCCCTCCTAGCAGATACGCAGTATTTT
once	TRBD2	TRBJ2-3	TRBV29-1	CSVRTTGTSGGADTQYF	TGCAGCGTGAGGACTACCGGGACTAGCGGGGGGGCAGATACGCAGTATTTT
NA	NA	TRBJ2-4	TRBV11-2	CASSAGTVLAKNIQYF	TGTGCCAGCAGCGCGGGGACCGTCTTAGCCAAAAACATTCAGTACTTC
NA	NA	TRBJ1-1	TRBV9	CASSGQQGNTEAFF	TGTGCCAGCAGCGGCCAACAGGGTAACACTGAAGCTTTCTTT
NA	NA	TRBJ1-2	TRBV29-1	CSVRLNGYTF	TGCAGCGTCCGTCTTAATGGCTACACCTTC
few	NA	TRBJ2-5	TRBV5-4	CASSLGLGIQETQYF	TGTGCCAGCAGCTTGGGACTGGGGATTCAAGAGACCCAGTACTTC
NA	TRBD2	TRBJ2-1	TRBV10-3	CAISGSGADNEQFF	TGTGCCATCAGTGGTAGCGGGGCTGACAATGAGCAGTTCTTC
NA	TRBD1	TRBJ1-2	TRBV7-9	CASSSQGVGYTF	TGTGCCAGCAGCTCCCAGGGGGTGGGCTACACCTTC
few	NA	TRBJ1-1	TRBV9	CASSVANQMNTEAFF	TGTGCCAGCAGCGTCGCGAACCAGATGAACACTGAAGCTTTCTTT
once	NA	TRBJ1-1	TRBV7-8	CASSFGGGNTEAFF	TGTGCCAGCAGCTTTGGGGGGGGGAACACTGAAGCTTTCTTT
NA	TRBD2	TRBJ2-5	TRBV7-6	CASSLWASGGAETQYF	TGTGCCAGCAGCTTATGGGCTAGCGGGGGGGCAGAGACCCAGTACTTC
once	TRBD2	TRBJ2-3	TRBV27	CASSLGLVMDTQYF	TGTGCCAGCAGTCTGGGACTAGTTATGGATACGCAGTATTTT
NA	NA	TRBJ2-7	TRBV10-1	CASSESGRVYEQYF	TGCGCCAGCAGTGAGTCGGGCAGGGTCTACGAGCAGTACTTC
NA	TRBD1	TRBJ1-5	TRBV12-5	CASGLVLAGQYNQPQHF	TGTGCTAGTGGTTTGGTTCTAGCGGGACAGTACAATCAGCCCCAGCATTTT
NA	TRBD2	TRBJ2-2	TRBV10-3	CAIGGGAAGTGELFF	TGTGCCATTGGCGGGGGGGCCGCGGGCACCGGGGAGCTGTTTTTT
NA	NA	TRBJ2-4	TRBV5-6	CASSLPGVLAKNIQYF	TGTGCCAGCAGCTTGCCAGGGGTCCTAGCCAAAAACATTCAGTACTTC
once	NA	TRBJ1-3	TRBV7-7	CASSLRRQLNSGNTIYF	TGTGCTAGCAGCTTAAGGAGGCAGCTCAACTCTGGAAACACCATATATTTT
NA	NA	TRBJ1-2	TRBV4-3	CASSQGGEAYGYTF	TGCGCCAGCAGCCAAGGCGGGGAGGCCTATGGCTACACCTTC
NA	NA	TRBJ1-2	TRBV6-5	CASRTTGIGYTF	TGTGCCAGCAGGACAACAGGGATCGGCTACACCTTC
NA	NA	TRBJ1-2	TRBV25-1	CASSRLNYGYTF	TGTGCCAGCAGCCGGTTGAACTATGGCTACACCTTC
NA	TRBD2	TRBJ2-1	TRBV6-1	CASSQVGLAGGHEQFF	TGTGCCAGCAGTCAAGTGGGACTAGCGGGGGGGCATGAGCAGTTCTTC
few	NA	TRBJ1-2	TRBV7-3	CASSLDGTNYGYTF	TGTGCCAGCAGCTTAGACGGGACGAACTATGGCTACACCTTC
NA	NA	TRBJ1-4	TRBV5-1	CASSLRGANEKLFF	TGCGCCAGCAGCCTCAGGGGTGCTAATGAAAAACTGTTTTTT